A selection of T cell receptor beta chains follows, all from one sample in a study of human T cells and chemical hapten exposure. TCRdb passed the RACE reads through MiXCR, listing each CDR3 protein once. The sample shows about 14,000 distinct CDR3 sequences, about 16% of them seen only once. The sample in question was whole blood, obtained in connection with sensitization to the hapten diphenylcyclopropenone (DPC). The receptor source for this set is a woman between 25 and 40 years old with alopecia areata. Some clones in this sample may be carry-over from other donors' samples. Each CDR3 is given with its conserved first and last residue. The D gene is left open where the match is weak. Clone size appears in some rows only: once, few, many, or a class for an expanded clone.

TRBJ2-4 | TRBV4-2 | NA | medium-sized | CASSQVDLAKNIQYF | TGTGCCAGCAGCCAAGTCGATCTAGCCAAAAACATTCAGTACTTC
TRBJ2-1 | TRBV19 | NA | NA | CASAVMSSYNEQFF | TGTGCCAGCGCGGTAATGAGCTCCTACAATGAGCAGTTCTTC
TRBJ2-1 | TRBV29-1 | NA | NA | CSVGQVSYNEQFF | TGCAGCGTTGGGCAGGTCTCCTACAATGAGCAGTTCTTC
TRBJ1-4 | TRBV7-6 | NA | many | CASSRLGGNEKLFF | TGTGCCAGCAGTAGGTTGGGGGGCAATGAAAAACTGTTTTTT
TRBJ2-4 | TRBV2 | TRBD1 | medium-sized | CASDFLDRGVNIQYF | TGTGCCAGCGATTTTCTCGACAGGGGTGTAAACATTCAGTACTTC
TRBJ1-1 | TRBV18 | NA | NA | CASSPPNTEAFF | TGTGCCAGCTCACCCCCGAACACTGAAGCTTTCTTT
TRBJ2-4 | TRBV28 | NA | many | CASSSLNKAKNIQYF | TGTGCCAGCAGTTCCCTCAACAAAGCCAAAAACATTCAGTACTTC
TRBJ2-2 | TRBV11-2 | NA | few | CASSFRELDTGELFF | TGTGCCAGCAGCTTCAGGGAGTTGGACACCGGGGAGCTGTTTTTT
TRBJ2-3 | TRBV10-3 | TRBD2 | many | CAITETSNPDTQYF | TGTGCCATCACTGAGACTAGCAATCCAGATACGCAGTATTTT
TRBJ1-1 | TRBV10-3 | NA | many | CAIGGRGDTEAFF | TGTGCCATCGGGGGACGTGGGGACACTGAAGCTTTCTTT
TRBJ1-1 | TRBV7-3 | NA | many | CASSLGHSNTEAFF | TGTGCCAGCAGCTTGGGACACTCGAACACTGAAGCTTTCTTT
TRBJ2-1 | TRBV18 | NA | medium-sized | CASSPDSYNEQFF | TGTGCCAGCTCACCTGACAGTTACAATGAGCAGTTCTTC
TRBJ2-1 | TRBV11-2 | NA | NA | CASSLAPGNSNEQFF | TGTGCCAGCAGCTTAGCTCCAGGAAACTCCAATGAGCAGTTCTTC
TRBJ1-2 | TRBV18 | NA | medium-sized | CASSLNADSYGYTF | TGTGCCAGCTCACTGAATGCGGACAGCTATGGCTACACCTTC
TRBJ1-2 | TRBV7-2 | NA | many | CASSLSQGIGYTF | TGTGCCAGCAGCTTAAGCCAGGGAATCGGCTACACCTTC
TRBJ2-7 | TRBV7-3 | NA | NA | CASSTGGFSEQYF | TGTGCCAGCAGCACCGGCGGCTTCTCCGAGCAGTACTTC
TRBJ1-1 | TRBV27 | NA | NA | CASSLYAGQLNTEAFF | TGTGCCAGCAGTTTATACGCCGGGCAGCTGAACACTGAAGCTTTCTTT
TRBJ1-4 | TRBV20-1 | NA | few | CSGGEAEKLFF | TGCAGTGGGGGAGAGGCTGAAAAACTGTTTTTT
TRBJ1-1 | TRBV2 | NA | medium-sized | CASSGDILGPEAFF | TGTGCCAGCAGTGGGGACATCCTGGGGCCTGAAGCTTTCTTT
TRBJ2-3 | TRBV3-1 | NA | NA | CASSQELVSRDTQYF | TGTGCCAGCAGCCAAGAGCTGGTTTCAAGGGATACGCAGTATTTT
TRBJ1-1 | TRBV7-8 | TRBD1 | medium-sized | CASSWRTGESNTEAFF | TGTGCCAGCAGCTGGCGGACAGGAGAATCGAACACTGAAGCTTTCTTT
TRBJ1-2 | TRBV29-1 | NA | NA | CSARTAYGYTF | TGCAGCGCACGGACTGCTTATGGCTACACCTTC
TRBJ2-2 | TRBV29-1 | NA | few | CSTRAGTQAGELFF | TGCAGCACACGTGCGGGTACCCAAGCCGGGGAGCTGTTTTTT
TRBJ1-1 | TRBV12-3/TRBV12-4 | NA | many | CASSSWTGTEAFF | TGTGCCAGCAGTTCCTGGACCGGCACTGAAGCTTTCTTT
TRBJ2-3 | TRBV12-3/TRBV12-4 | TRBD2 | few | CATGLAGSTDTQYF | TGTGCCACGGGGTTAGCGGGAAGCACAGATACGCAGTATTTT
TRBJ2-1 | TRBV12-3/TRBV12-4 | TRBD2 | many | CASRKHGTSDNEQFF | TGTGCCAGCAGGAAGCACGGGACTAGCGACAATGAGCAGTTCTTC
TRBJ1-2 | TRBV12-3/TRBV12-4 | NA | many | CASRADYGYTF | TGTGCCAGCAGGGCGGACTATGGCTACACCTTC
TRBJ1-5 | TRBV10-3 | NA | many | CAISESRGSNQPQHF | TGTGCCATCAGTGAGTCTAGGGGGAGCAATCAGCCCCAGCATTTT
TRBJ2-5 | TRBV6-6 | NA | NA | CASSYPGLEETQYF | TGTGCCAGCAGTTACCCTGGATTGGAAGAGACCCAGTACTTC
TRBJ1-6 | TRBV7-2 | NA | NA | CASSLDRLSSPLHF | TGTGCCAGCAGCTTAGACAGGCTCTCTTCACCCCTCCACTTT
TRBJ1-5 | TRBV29-1 | NA | many | CSVGGSNQPQHF | TGCAGCGTTGGGGGGAGCAATCAGCCCCAGCATTTT
TRBJ2-2 | TRBV14 | NA | many | CASSQVLGTGELFF | TGTGCCAGCAGCCAAGTACTGGGGACCGGGGAGCTGTTTTTT